This T cell receptor beta chain was observed in a study of T-cell memory formation after mild COVID-19 (dated by TCRdb to 2020 to 2023). For context, the study as a whole: TCR sequence clusters from the two donors were found to be largely donor specific. The cohort was made up of two young adult volunteers, one female and one male, who were previously healthy. In two donors, T-cell clones that expanded and contracted after mild COVID-19 were followed by sequencing TCRalpha and TCRbeta repertoires longitudinally. Here is what the overall study found, with its caveats: Contracting CD4+ clones appeared mostly in the CM and EM memory subsets, whereas CD8+ clones were enriched in EMRA. SARS-CoV-2 specificity was not confirmed for the second-wave clones peaking on day 37. Balanced CD4/CD8 phenotypes were observed for clones contracting from day 15 to 85, whereas a bias towards CD4+ was observed for a second wave of clones expanding from day 15 to 37. Some responding clones were found in pre-infection memory, which suggests that pre-existing cross-reactive memory T cells took part in the SARS-CoV-2 response. The study included only a couple of mild cases, and larger cohorts that include severe cases with pre-infection samples were judged to be necessary.

The run used an Illumina NovaSeq 6000. TCRalpha and TCRbeta cDNA libraries were built by 5'RACE with constant-segment primers, adding sample barcodes and unique molecular identifiers. RNA was extracted from every sample with Trizol reagent. Libraries were amplified in two PCR steps, with a second sample barcode and Illumina TruSeq adapters added in the second step. The libraries were sequenced on an Illumina NovaSeq using 2 x 150 bp paired-end reads. On the study's bioinformatics: With migec v1.2.7, reads were demultiplexed and then collapsed into UMI-guided consensus sequences. Using mixcr v2.1.11, UMI consensuses were aligned to TRA and TRB V and J templates and then assembled into clonotypes. Clonotypes were classified as expanded or contracted when called significant by both edgeR and NoisET, with noise models trained on biological replicates. For edgeR calls, a false discovery rate-adjusted p below 0.01 and a log2 fold-change threshold of 1 were applied. As an exploratory analysis of dynamics, max-normalized trajectories of the 1000 most abundant clonotypes were examined with PCA combined with hierarchical clustering. Each responding clone was given a CD4 or CD8 phenotype based on the CD4+ and CD8+ repertoires, which had been sequenced separately. The public reads were reanalyzed by TCRdb: fastp trimming at Q25, MiXCR alignment, in-frame beta chains only. Every entry covers one CDR3 protein and lists the most common genes and DNA from its rows. In this record, the V and J calls reflect TCRdb's handling and not the investigators' own analysis. In this sample the table shows tens of thousands of distinct CDR3 sequences, over 13% of which occur a single time. 39% of the sample belongs to the ten largest clones.

Ficoll-Paque density gradient centrifugation was the method used to isolate PBMCs. This clonotype was detected a few times. Its antigen target is currently unknown. Qualities for individual bases were not recorded, and no much larger clone is one base off. The CDR3 measures 13 amino acids from cysteine to phenylalanine. Only the CDR3 DNA is retained, 39 bases long and in frame from the first base. V gives up 7 bases and J gives up 4 bases, and the segment between their germline ends measures 10 bases. Material: PBMCs or a T cell subset sorted from them (not recorded which). The V and J segments used are TRBV12-3 or TRBV12-4 and TRBJ1-4, with no reliable assignment of the D segment. The TCR sequence derives from a man aged 18 to 29 who had mild COVID-19 (a few samples of this study predate the infection). The sample titles of this study are shuffled in the database, so cell type and time point are left out; the donor was told from shared clones. At the DNA level, the sequence is TGTGCCAGCACCCTGGACGGTAATGAAAAACTGTTTTTT. This is translated as CASTLDGNEKLFF.